This is a list of T cell receptor beta chains from one sample in a study of Graves' ophthalmopathy and Graves' hyperthyroidism. TCRdb analysed the multiplex PCR reads with MiXCR anew, one entry per CDR3 protein. This table holds about 420,000 distinct CDR3 sequences, 21% found once. Material: peripheral blood. The receptors shown here come from a young woman with stable Graves' hyperthyroidism. The CDR3 runs from the conserved cysteine through the conserved F or W. Each record gives: J gene, clone size, D gene, V gene, CDR3 protein, CDR3 DNA. The D gene is left open where the match is weak. Only part of the rows carry a size: once, few, many, or a class if the clone is expanded.

TRBJ2-7 | many | - | TRBV11-2 | CASSLGPGSSYEQYF | TGTGCCAGCAGCTTAGGGCCGGGGTCGTCCTACGAGCAGTACTTC
TRBJ1-2 | many | - | TRBV11-2 | CASSSTPGPSF | TGTGCCAGCAGCTCGACACCGGGACCCTCTTTC
TRBJ2-5 | many | TRBD1 | TRBV15 | CATSSGQGYQETQYF | TGTGCCACCAGCTCGGGACAGGGGTACCAAGAGACCCAGTACTTC
TRBJ2-5 | few | TRBD2 | TRBV12-3/TRBV12-4 | CASTPGGYQETQYF | TGTGCCAGCACGCCCGGGGGGTACCAAGAGACCCAGTACTTC
TRBJ1-1 | many | - | TRBV30 | CAWTQGGGKTEAFF | TGTGCCTGGACCCAGGGAGGGGGAAAAACTGAAGCTTTCTTT
TRBJ1-6 | once | TRBD1 | TRBV3-1 | CASSQGQGCNSPLHF | TGTGCCAGCAGCCAGGGACAGGGGTGTAATTCACCCCTCCACTTT
TRBJ2-7 | - | TRBD2 | TRBV11-2 | CASSTDSGRGSSYEQYF | TGTGCCAGCAGCACAGATAGCGGGAGAGGGAGCTCCTACGAGCAGTACTTC
TRBJ2-7 | many | - | TRBV10-3 | CAISEERNEQYF | TGTGCCATCAGTGAGGAGAGGAACGAGCAGTACTTC
TRBJ1-2 | many | TRBD1 | TRBV7-8 | CASSLAFAGGLYGYTF | TGTGCCAGCAGCTTAGCTTTCGCAGGGGGTCTCTATGGCTACACCTTC
TRBJ2-7 | many | - | TRBV28 | CASSLGGGTGQQYF | TGTGCCAGCAGTTTGGGCGGGGGCACCGGGCAGCAGTACTTC
TRBJ1-3 | - | - | TRBV30 | CAWSDADGTIYF | TGTGCCTGGAGTGACGCCGATGGCACCATATATTTT
TRBJ2-5 | many | - | TRBV7-9 | CASSLDFETQYF | TGTGCCAGCAGCTTAGATTTTGAGACCCAGTACTTC
TRBJ1-1 | - | - | TRBV3-1 | CASSQDGVPAAFF | TGTGCCAGCAGCCAAGATGGGGTACCGGCAGCTTTCTTT
TRBJ2-7 | many | TRBD2 | TRBV29-1 | CSVGDGGGEQYF | TGCAGCGTTGGGGATGGGGGGGGCGAGCAGTACTTC
TRBJ1-5 | many | - | TRBV9 | CASSVDVQGQPQHF | TGTGCCAGCAGCGTAGACGTGCAGGGACAGCCCCAGCATTTT
TRBJ2-5 | - | - | TRBV7-8 | CASSPRTRSRETQYF | TGTGCCAGCAGCCCCCGAACTAGGTCCCGAGAGACCCAGTACTTC
TRBJ2-1 | many | - | TRBV7-2 | CASSLAAGSSYNEQFF | TGTGCCAGCAGCTTAGCCGCCGGGAGTTCCTACAATGAGCAGTTCTTC
TRBJ1-2 | many | - | TRBV2 | CASSLRTDPNYGYTF | TGTGCCAGCAGTCTCCGGACAGATCCTAACTATGGCTACACCTTC
TRBJ1-1 | - | TRBD1 | TRBV6-1 | CASSGTGEGTEAFF | TGTGCCAGCTCCGGGACAGGGGAGGGCACTGAAGCTTTCTTT
TRBJ2-7 | - | - | TRBV11-1 | CASTELLGYDQYF | TGTGCCAGCACTGAACTACTGGGCTACGATCAGTACTTC
TRBJ1-6 | - | - | TRBV7-3 | CASSPHGGNNSPLHF | TGTGCCAGCAGCCCCCATGGGGGGAATAATTCACCCCTCCACTTT
TRBJ2-5 | - | - | TRBV7-8 | CASSLAGEWEAKYF | TGTGCCAGCAGCTTAGCGGGAGAGTGGGAGGCCAAGTACTTC
TRBJ2-5 | few | TRBD1 | TRBV6-1 | CASSGDRNPQETQYF | TGTGCCAGCAGTGGGGACAGGAACCCTCAAGAGACCCAGTACTTC
TRBJ2-2 | many | - | TRBV6-2/TRBV6-3 | CASRQQAPNTGELFF | TGTGCCAGCAGGCAACAGGCCCCGAACACCGGGGAGCTGTTTTTT
TRBJ1-2 | many | TRBD1 | TRBV6-1 | CASSEGEGARGYTF | TGTGCCAGCAGTGAAGGGGAGGGGGCCAGAGGCTACACCTTC
TRBJ2-5 | - | TRBD2 | TRBV5-1 | CASSSLAGGLSETQYF | TGCGCCAGCAGCTCTCTGGCGGGAGGGCTCTCAGAGACCCAGTACTTC
TRBJ2-7 | many | TRBD1 | TRBV5-1 | CASSYRQGTGGEQYF | TGCGCTAGCAGCTATAGACAGGGGACAGGAGGCGAGCAGTACTTC
TRBJ2-5 | - | TRBD2 | TRBV15 | CATSRGASGGQTQYF | TGTGCCACCAGCAGAGGAGCTAGCGGGGGACAGACCCAGTACTTC
TRBJ2-5 | many | TRBD1 | TRBV15 | CATGSGQDQETQYF | TGTGCCACCGGCAGCGGACAGGACCAAGAGACCCAGTACTTC
TRBJ1-5 | few | - | TRBV19 | CASSPDSNSNQPQHF | TGTGCCAGTAGCCCCGACAGTAATAGCAATCAGCCCCAGCATTTT
TRBJ1-2 | many | TRBD1 | TRBV28 | CASTDGTGGPLPTGYTF | TGTGCCAGCACCGACGGGACAGGAGGACCCCTGCCGACTGGCTACACCTTC
TRBJ2-7 | - | - | TRBV7-2 | CASSAQRYEQYF | TGTGCCAGCAGCGCTCAAAGGTACGAGCAGTACTTC
TRBJ2-7 | many | TRBD1 | TRBV6-5 | CASSNLRDRRYEQYF | TGTGCCAGCAGTAACCTTCGGGACAGGAGATACGAGCAGTACTTC
TRBJ2-4 | many | TRBD2 | TRBV4-2 | CASSQQWTGGRPTNIQYF | TGTGCCAGCAGCCAACAATGGACGGGAGGTCGACCAACAAACATTCAGTACTTC
TRBJ2-7 | many | TRBD2 | TRBV4-1 | CASSQATGTSGIYSYEQYF | TGCGCCAGCAGCCAAGCCACCGGGACTAGCGGGATTTACTCCTACGAGCAGTACTTC
TRBJ1-6 | many | - | TRBV2 | CASRGVQGIYNSPLHF | TGTGCCAGCAGGGGGGTGCAGGGGATTTATAATTCACCCCTCCACTTT
TRBJ2-5 | many | - | TRBV5-1 | CASSLYREDQYF | TGCGCCAGCAGCTTGTACAGGGAGGACCAGTACTTC
TRBJ2-7 | many | - | TRBV20-1 | CSARTRMWEQYF | TGCAGTGCTAGAACAAGAATGTGGGAGCAGTACTTC
TRBJ2-2 | many | - | TRBV24-1 | CATSGRQGTSTGELFF | TGTGCCACCAGTGGTCGGCAGGGGACGTCCACCGGGGAGCTGTTTTTT
TRBJ2-2 | - | - | TRBV20-1 | CSARVGSGVNTGELFF | TGCAGTGCTAGAGTTGGAAGCGGCGTGAACACCGGGGAGCTGTTTTTT
TRBJ2-7 | many | - | TRBV5-6 | CASSLGRSLSYEQYF | TGTGCCAGCAGCTTGGGAAGGTCCCTCTCCTACGAGCAGTACTTC
TRBJ2-7 | many | TRBD1 | TRBV6-1 | CASSKSRDRGFEQYF | TGTGCCAGCAGCAAGTCCCGGGACAGGGGGTTTGAGCAGTACTTC
TRBJ2-7 | many | - | TRBV2 | CASSTTGRVEQYF | TGTGCCAGCAGCACCACAGGAAGGGTCGAGCAGTACTTC
TRBJ2-4 | - | - | TRBV28 | CASSTRDRASVGKNIQYF | TGTGCCAGCAGTACCCGGGACCGGGCTAGTGTTGGCAAAAACATTCAGTACTTC
TRBJ2-7 | - | - | TRBV5-1 | CAISSRAWSSYEQYF | TGCGCCATCAGCTCCCGTGCATGGAGCTCCTACGAGCAGTACTTC
TRBJ1-2 | - | TRBD1 | TRBV5-5 | CASSFSDRASGYTF | TGTGCCAGCAGCTTCTCGGACAGGGCGTCCGGCTACACCTTC
TRBJ1-6 | many | - | TRBV3-1 | CASSQGGSLHF | TGTGCCAGCAGCCAAGGGGGGTCCCTCCACTTT
TRBJ2-7 | - | TRBD1 | TRBV6-5 | CASSSTHGTGGYYDQYF | TGTGCCAGCAGTTCGACCCATGGGACAGGGGGGTACTACGATCAGTACTTC
TRBJ1-5 | few | - | TRBV18 | CASSPGRGPQHF | TGTGCCAGCTCACCAGGCCGGGGACCTCAGCATTTT